A selection of T cell receptor beta chains follows, all from one sample in a study of T cell responses to AZD1222 COVID-19 vaccine. Libraries were prepared by immunoSEQ multiplex PCR; TCRdb keeps only in-frame clonotypes and omits some of them. The table includes over 95,000 clones, approximately 90% detected once. The specimen was peripheral blood, collected on day 0 of AZD1222 vaccination. The receptors here all came from an adult in good health. Both conserved end residues are part of each CDR3. Each record gives: D gene, V gene, J gene, clone size, CDR3 DNA, CDR3 protein. D genes are given only for firm matches. A clone size is listed for some rows: how often the clone was seen (once, few, many), or a class if it is expanded.

>TRBD1|TRBV7-3|TRBJ1-3|-
TGTGCCAGCAGCTCACGACAGGGGTCTGGAAACACCATATATTTT
CASSSRQGSGNTIYF
>-|TRBV29-1|TRBJ1-2|-
TGCAGCGTTCTGATCGGGACAATACATGGCTACACCTTC
CSVLIGTIHGYTF
>-|TRBV28|TRBJ1-2|once
TGTGCCAGCAGTTTAAGGGATCTGGCTGGCGGCTACACCTTC
CASSLRDLAGGYTF
>TRBD1|TRBV10-3|TRBJ1-2|-
TGTGCCATCAACCAGGGGGTACAGGGCTACACCTTC
CAINQGVQGYTF
>-|TRBV5-1|TRBJ2-5|-
TGCGCCAGCAGCTTGCGGGGCCAAGAGACCCAGTACTTC
CASSLRGQETQYF
>-|TRBV6-5|TRBJ2-7|-
TGTGCCAGCAGTTACTCGTCCGGGGAACGCTACGAGCAGTACTTC
CASSYSSGERYEQYF
>TRBD2|TRBV7-6|TRBJ2-3|-
TGTGCCAGCAGCTTAGCGCCGCTAGCGGGAGTGGTAGATACGCAGTATTTT
CASSLAPLAGVVDTQYF
>-|TRBV5-6|TRBJ2-1|-
TGTGCCAGCAGCTTGACCGGAGAGACTAGAACCTACAATGAGCAGTTCTTC
CASSLTGETRTYNEQFF
>TRBD1|TRBV5-1|TRBJ2-4|-
TGCGCCAGCAGCCTCATCCCGGGCCAAGACAGGGGAAAAAACATTCAGTACTTC
CASSLIPGQDRGKNIQYF
>-|TRBV27|TRBJ1-2|-
TGTGCCAGCAGTTTACGAAGGTTTGGGGTTCATGGCTACACCTTC
CASSLRRFGVHGYTF
>TRBD2|TRBV2|TRBJ2-1|-
TGTGCCAGCAGTTTTAGCGGGAATGAGCAGTTCTTC
CASSFSGNEQFF
>-|TRBV5-1|TRBJ2-5|few
TGCGCCAGCAGCATGGGGCATTTGGGAGAGACCCAGTACTTC
CASSMGHLGETQYF
>TRBD1|TRBV6-5|TRBJ2-7|-
TGTGCCAGCAGTTTGACCGGGACAGGGGCCTACGAGCAGTACTTC
CASSLTGTGAYEQYF
>-|TRBV19|TRBJ2-1|-
TGTGCCAGTATGACCACTAGTGGGGCCAATGAGCAGTTCTTC
CASMTTSGANEQFF
>-|TRBV13|TRBJ2-3|-
TGTGCCAGCAGCTTAGACAGAGGGGCGCAGTATTTT
CASSLDRGAQYF
>TRBD1|TRBV7-9|TRBJ1-2|-
TGTGCCAGCAGCCTCCTCCGGACAGGGGGCATTGGTGGCTACACCTTC
CASSLLRTGGIGGYTF
>-|TRBV6-6|TRBJ2-2|-
TGTGCCAGCAGTTTCCCCGGACTATCCACCGGGGAGCTGTTTTTT
CASSFPGLSTGELFF
>TRBD1|TRBV5-1|TRBJ2-2|-
TGCGCCAGCAGCTTCCACCAGGGGGCCCGGCGAGGCGGGGAGCTGTTTTTT
CASSFHQGARRGGELFF
>TRBD1|TRBV18|TRBJ1-5|-
TGTGCCGATCACCACGGCAGGACAGGGCGTACCAATCAGCCCCAGCATTTT
CADHHGRTGRTNQPQHF
>-|TRBV15|TRBJ2-7|-
TGTGCCACCAGCAGAGATGCCTCCGCGGGCTACGAGCAGTACTTC
CATSRDASAGYEQYF
>-|TRBV9|TRBJ2-1|-
TGTGCCAGCAGCGTAGATCCCAGGGGTAGGGACAATGAGCAGTTCTTC
CASSVDPRGRDNEQFF
>-|TRBV15|TRBJ2-5|-
TGTGCCACCAGCAGAGATCCAGGGTCCGAGACCCAGTACTTC
CATSRDPGSETQYF
>-|TRBV5-6|TRBJ2-5|-
TGTGCCAGCAGCGTGGGGTTCCTCGGGACCCAGTACTTC
CASSVGFLGTQYF
>-|TRBV4-3|TRBJ2-3|-
TGCGCCAGCAGCCAGCGGGACTCCGCAGATACGCAGTATTTT
CASSQRDSADTQYF